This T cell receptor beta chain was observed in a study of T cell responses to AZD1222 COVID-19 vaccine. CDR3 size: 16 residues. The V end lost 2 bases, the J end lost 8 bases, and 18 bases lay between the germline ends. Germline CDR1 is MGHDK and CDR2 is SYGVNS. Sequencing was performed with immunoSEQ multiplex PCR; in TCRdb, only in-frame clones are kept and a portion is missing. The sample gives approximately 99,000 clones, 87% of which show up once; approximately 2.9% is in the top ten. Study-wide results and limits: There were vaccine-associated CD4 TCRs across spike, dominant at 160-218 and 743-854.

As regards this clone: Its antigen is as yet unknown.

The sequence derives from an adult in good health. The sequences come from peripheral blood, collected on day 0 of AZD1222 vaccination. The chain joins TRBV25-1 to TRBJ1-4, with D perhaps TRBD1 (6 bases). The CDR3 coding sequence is TGTGCCAGCAGTGAAGGGGGAGGGGACACCACCGAAAAACTGTTTTTT. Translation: CASSEGGGDTTEKLFF.